The T cell receptor beta chain described here comes from a study of identical twins. TCRdb fed the 5' RACE reads into MiXCR, producing one record per CDR3 protein. The data hold roughly 480,000 distinct CDR3 sequences, with approximately 24% observed a single time. Notes on the study in general: Analyses based on zero insertions could be partly confounded by invariant MAIT and iNKT cells.

Trimming cost V 5 bases and J 2 bases, with 13 bases left between them. Germline V lookup: CDR1 SGHTA, CDR2 FQGNSA. The length of the CDR3 is 15 residues. Only a few counts were recorded for this clonotype. Its specificity is unknown. These data are also associated with another study on T cells expressing NK-cell markers. That study reports: Source material for TCR beta repertoires consisted of sorted CD3+CD56+NKG2C+, CD3+CD56+NKG2C- and CD3+CD56-NKG2C+ T cells. Several donors showed dominant NKG2C+ clonotypes comprising about 1.0-7.5% of their CD8+ T cells.

The sample comprised CD4+ T cells sorted from blood. This receptor was obtained from a woman between 18 and 29 years old in good health. The chain couples TRBV7-2 to TRBJ1-5; no reliable D call. CDR3 in DNA: TGTGCCAGCAGCCCTCGGGTCGCGGGCAATCAGCCCCAGCATTTT. The encoded protein is CASSPRVAGNQPQHF.